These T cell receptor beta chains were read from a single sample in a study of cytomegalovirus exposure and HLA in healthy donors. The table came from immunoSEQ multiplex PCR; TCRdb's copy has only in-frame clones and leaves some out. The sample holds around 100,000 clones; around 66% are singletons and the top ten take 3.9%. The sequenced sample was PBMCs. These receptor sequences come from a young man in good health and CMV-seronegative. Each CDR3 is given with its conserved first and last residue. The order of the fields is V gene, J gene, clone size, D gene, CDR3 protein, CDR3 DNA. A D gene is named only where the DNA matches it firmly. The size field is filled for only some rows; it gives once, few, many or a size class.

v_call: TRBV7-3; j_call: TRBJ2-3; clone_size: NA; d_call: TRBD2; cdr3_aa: CASSMRTSGRESTDTQYF; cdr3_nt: TGTGCCAGCAGCATGAGGACTAGCGGGAGAGAAAGCACAGATACGCAGTATTTT
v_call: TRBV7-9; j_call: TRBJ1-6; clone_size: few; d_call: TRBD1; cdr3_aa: CASSLDRGYSPLHF; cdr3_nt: TGTGCCAGCAGCTTAGACAGGGGTTATTCACCCCTCCACTTT
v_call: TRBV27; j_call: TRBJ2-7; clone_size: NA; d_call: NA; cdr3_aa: CASSLTERREQYF; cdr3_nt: TGTGCCAGCAGTTTAACGGAGAGGAGAGAGCAGTACTTC
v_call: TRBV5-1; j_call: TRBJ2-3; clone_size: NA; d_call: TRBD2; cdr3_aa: CASRPGLATSTDTQYF; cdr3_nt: TGCGCCAGCAGGCCGGGACTAGCGACTAGCACAGATACGCAGTATTTT
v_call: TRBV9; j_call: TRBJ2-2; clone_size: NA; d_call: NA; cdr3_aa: CASSALPLSSRYTGELFF; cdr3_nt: TGTGCCAGCAGCGCACTACCACTGTCGTCGCGGTACACCGGGGAGCTGTTTTTT
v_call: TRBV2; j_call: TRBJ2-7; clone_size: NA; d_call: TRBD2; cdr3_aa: CASSSTSGGRQNEQYF; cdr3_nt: TGTGCCAGCAGTTCAACTAGCGGGGGTCGACAAAACGAGCAGTACTTC
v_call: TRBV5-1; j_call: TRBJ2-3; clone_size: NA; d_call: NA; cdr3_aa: CASSLWGVSVTDTQYF; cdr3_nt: TGCGCCAGCAGCTTGTGGGGGGTGAGCGTGACAGATACGCAGTATTTT
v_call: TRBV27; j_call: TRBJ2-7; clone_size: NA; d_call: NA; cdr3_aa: CASSLKDSGSYEQYF; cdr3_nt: TGTGCCAGCAGTTTAAAGGACAGCGGCTCCTACGAGCAGTACTTC
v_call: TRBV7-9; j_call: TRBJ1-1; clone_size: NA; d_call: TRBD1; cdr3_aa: CASSSGQGEAFF; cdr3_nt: TGTGCCAGCAGCTCCGGACAGGGAGAAGCTTTCTTT
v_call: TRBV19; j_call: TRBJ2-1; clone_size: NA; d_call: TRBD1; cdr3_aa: CASSDPGQGGNEQFF; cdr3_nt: TGTGCCAGTAGTGACCCGGGACAGGGGGGGAATGAGCAGTTCTTC
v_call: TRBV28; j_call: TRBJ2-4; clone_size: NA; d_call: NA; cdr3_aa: CASSRENIQYF; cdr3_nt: TGTGCCAGCAGCCGGGAAAACATTCAGTACTTC
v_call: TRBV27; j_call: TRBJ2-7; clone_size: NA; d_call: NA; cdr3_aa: CATAPGATYEQYF; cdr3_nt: TGTGCCACCGCACCGGGAGCAACCTACGAGCAGTACTTC
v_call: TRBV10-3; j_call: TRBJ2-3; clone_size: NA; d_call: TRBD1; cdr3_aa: CAISGQGADTQYF; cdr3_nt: TGTGCCATCAGTGGACAGGGGGCAGATACGCAGTATTTT
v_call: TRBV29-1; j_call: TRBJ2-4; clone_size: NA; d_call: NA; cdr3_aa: CSVENSGENIQYF; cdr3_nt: TGCAGCGTTGAAAATTCAGGGGAAAACATTCAGTACTTC
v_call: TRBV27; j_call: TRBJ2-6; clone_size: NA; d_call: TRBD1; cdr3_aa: CASSLSAGGRSGANVLTF; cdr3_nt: TGTGCCAGCAGTTTATCTGCAGGGGGCCGCTCTGGGGCCAACGTCCTGACTTTC
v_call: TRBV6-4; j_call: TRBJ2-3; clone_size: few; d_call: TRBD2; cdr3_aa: CASSLAGGSDTQYF; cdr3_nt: TGTGCCAGCAGTTTGGCGGGGGGGTCAGATACGCAGTATTTT
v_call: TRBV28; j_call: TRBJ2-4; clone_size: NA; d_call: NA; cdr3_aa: CASRAAGATKNIQYF; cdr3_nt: TGTGCCAGCAGGGCGGCGGGCGCGACCAAAAACATTCAGTACTTC